This is a list of T cell receptor beta chains from one sample in a study of blood T cells in healthy people across ages. MiXCR was run by TCRdb on the 5' RACE reads, yielding one entry per CDR3 protein. The table shows about 1.4 million distinct CDR3 sequences, with 55% to 75% occurring only once. Sequencing was performed on blood. The receptors originated from a man aged 18 to 30 in good health. Each CDR3 is given with its conserved first and last residue. Fields, in order: J gene, V gene, D gene, clone size, CDR3 DNA, CDR3 protein. A D gene is named only where the DNA matches it firmly. Part of the rows lack a size; the others show once, few, many or a class for expanded clones.

j_call: TRBJ2-7
v_call: TRBV7-2
d_call: TRBD2
clone_size: few
cdr3_nt: TGTGCCAGCAGCTTAGCAAAAATTACTAGCGGGGGACAGGGCGTAGGCGAGCAGTACTTC
cdr3_aa: CASSLAKITSGGQGVGEQYF

j_call: TRBJ2-5
v_call: TRBV11-2
d_call: -
clone_size: -
cdr3_nt: TGTGCCAGCAGCCCTAACATTTTTAAAGAGACCCAGTACTTC
cdr3_aa: CASSPNIFKETQYF

j_call: TRBJ2-7
v_call: TRBV20-1
d_call: -
clone_size: few
cdr3_nt: TGCAGTGCTAGAAGAGACTATAGCTACGAGCAGTACTTC
cdr3_aa: CSARRDYSYEQYF

j_call: TRBJ2-5
v_call: TRBV10-3
d_call: -
clone_size: once
cdr3_nt: TGTGTCATCAGACCTACAGGGGAGGTCGGAGAGACCCAGTACTTC
cdr3_aa: CVIRPTGEVGETQYF

j_call: TRBJ2-7
v_call: TRBV4-1
d_call: -
clone_size: -
cdr3_nt: TGCGCCAGCAGCCAGGGAGCCTCAGTATCCTACGAGCAGTACTTC
cdr3_aa: CASSQGASVSYEQYF

j_call: TRBJ2-7
v_call: TRBV4-1
d_call: TRBD2
clone_size: -
cdr3_nt: TGCGCCAGCAGCCAGGCACCCGCTAGCGGGAGCGCCTACGAGCAGTACTTC
cdr3_aa: CASSQAPASGSAYEQYF

j_call: TRBJ2-5
v_call: TRBV29-1
d_call: -
clone_size: -
cdr3_nt: TGCAGCGTTGAAAAGGGTATTGGGGAGACCCAGTACTTC
cdr3_aa: CSVEKGIGETQYF

j_call: TRBJ1-3
v_call: TRBV29-1
d_call: TRBD1
clone_size: -
cdr3_nt: TGCAGCGCCGAAACAGGGGACAAAAACACCATATATTTT
cdr3_aa: CSAETGDKNTIYF

j_call: TRBJ2-4
v_call: TRBV5-1
d_call: -
clone_size: -
cdr3_nt: TGCGCCAGCAGCTCCTGGGGGGGCCTCTCGGAGGAGCAGTACTTC
cdr3_aa: CASSSWGGLSEEQYF

j_call: TRBJ1-2
v_call: TRBV7-2
d_call: -
clone_size: -
cdr3_nt: TGTGCCAGCAGTATTGACAGCTTCTATGGCTACACCTTC
cdr3_aa: CASSIDSFYGYTF

j_call: TRBJ2-5
v_call: TRBV4-1
d_call: -
clone_size: few
cdr3_nt: TGCGCCAGCAGCCAACCATCAGGCCAAGAGACCCAGTACTTC
cdr3_aa: CASSQPSGQETQYF

j_call: TRBJ2-3
v_call: TRBV7-9
d_call: TRBD2
clone_size: -
cdr3_nt: TGTGCCAGCAGCCCGACTAGCCCCATCAGCACAGATACGCAGTATTTT
cdr3_aa: CASSPTSPISTDTQYF

j_call: TRBJ2-1
v_call: TRBV12-3/TRBV12-4
d_call: -
clone_size: few
cdr3_nt: TGTGCCAGCAGTTTGGCAAATACTGAGCAGTTCTTC
cdr3_aa: CASSLANTEQFF

j_call: TRBJ1-1
v_call: TRBV29-1
d_call: TRBD1
clone_size: -
cdr3_nt: TGCAGCGTTCCGGGACAGGGGGGCACTGAAGCTTTCTTT
cdr3_aa: CSVPGQGGTEAFF

j_call: TRBJ1-2
v_call: TRBV7-9
d_call: -
clone_size: -
cdr3_nt: TGTGCCAGCAGCCGGGGTTTGGACCACTATGGCTACACCTTC
cdr3_aa: CASSRGLDHYGYTF

j_call: TRBJ2-1
v_call: TRBV7-9
d_call: TRBD2
clone_size: many
cdr3_nt: TGTGCCAGCAGCGGAGGGACTAGCGGACCATACAATGAGCAGTTCTTC
cdr3_aa: CASSGGTSGPYNEQFF

j_call: TRBJ2-7
v_call: TRBV20-1
d_call: -
clone_size: -
cdr3_nt: TGCAGTGCTAGAGCTGAAGGGAGTCCGTACGAGCAGTACTTC
cdr3_aa: CSARAEGSPYEQYF

j_call: TRBJ2-7
v_call: TRBV7-2
d_call: -
clone_size: -
cdr3_nt: TGTGCCAGCAGCTCTCGGGGGGCCCTCTCCTACGAGCAGTACTTC
cdr3_aa: CASSSRGALSYEQYF

j_call: TRBJ2-5
v_call: TRBV6-2/TRBV6-3
d_call: -
clone_size: -
cdr3_nt: TGTGCCAGCAGTCACACTAGTGAGCAGTACTTC
cdr3_aa: CASSHTSEQYF

j_call: TRBJ2-1
v_call: TRBV20-1
d_call: TRBD1
clone_size: once
cdr3_nt: TGCAGTGCTAGAGCCCTGGGACAGGGCAATGAGCAGTTCTTC
cdr3_aa: CSARALGQGNEQFF

j_call: TRBJ2-3
v_call: TRBV4-1
d_call: TRBD1
clone_size: -
cdr3_nt: TGCGCCAGCAGCCAACTGGACAGGACCGGAGGGCAGTATTTT
cdr3_aa: CASSQLDRTGGQYF

j_call: TRBJ1-2
v_call: TRBV25-1
d_call: -
clone_size: -
cdr3_nt: TGTGCCAGCAGTGAATCAACGACGGGGATCGGCTACACCTTC
cdr3_aa: CASSESTTGIGYTF

j_call: TRBJ2-5
v_call: TRBV4-1
d_call: -
clone_size: -
cdr3_nt: TGCGCCAGCAGCCCTTTGAACCGGGGGCAAGAGACCCAGTACTTC
cdr3_aa: CASSPLNRGQETQYF

j_call: TRBJ2-1
v_call: TRBV3-1
d_call: -
clone_size: -
cdr3_nt: TGTGCCAGCAGCCCTCAGGGAGGAGGTGGCTACAATGAGCAGTTCTTC
cdr3_aa: CASSPQGGGGYNEQFF

j_call: TRBJ2-1
v_call: TRBV29-1
d_call: -
clone_size: -
cdr3_nt: TGCAGCGCAAAGACCTCTGGGCCTTCGGAGCAGTTCTTC
cdr3_aa: CSAKTSGPSEQFF

j_call: TRBJ1-1
v_call: TRBV10-3
d_call: -
clone_size: -
cdr3_nt: TGTGCCATCAGTGGGGGCGCGGGCACTGAAGCTTTCTTT
cdr3_aa: CAISGGAGTEAFF

j_call: TRBJ2-3
v_call: TRBV7-6
d_call: -
clone_size: -
cdr3_nt: TGTGCCAGCAGCTTAATCGCGGGAATGCACTCCACAGATACGCAGTATTTT
cdr3_aa: CASSLIAGMHSTDTQYF

j_call: TRBJ2-1
v_call: TRBV12-3/TRBV12-4
d_call: -
clone_size: -
cdr3_nt: TGTGCCACCGCTGAAGGGAGATACAATGAGCAGTTCTTC
cdr3_aa: CATAEGRYNEQFF

j_call: TRBJ2-1
v_call: TRBV3-1
d_call: -
clone_size: -
cdr3_nt: TGTGCCAGCAGCCAGCCTCGACTAGGGCACAATGAGCAGTTCTTC
cdr3_aa: CASSQPRLGHNEQFF

j_call: TRBJ2-7
v_call: TRBV29-1
d_call: -
clone_size: -
cdr3_nt: TGCAGCGTTACCCCGGCAAGGGGATCCTACGAGCAGTACTTC
cdr3_aa: CSVTPARGSYEQYF

j_call: TRBJ2-1
v_call: TRBV29-1
d_call: TRBD2
clone_size: -
cdr3_nt: TGCAGCGCCCGGGACTATGACTACAATGAGCAGTTCTTC
cdr3_aa: CSARDYDYNEQFF

j_call: TRBJ2-3
v_call: TRBV6-1
d_call: TRBD2
clone_size: -
cdr3_nt: TGTGCCACCATCCAAGCGGGGGGTAAATCGGATACGCAGTATTTT
cdr3_aa: CATIQAGGKSDTQYF

j_call: TRBJ2-1
v_call: TRBV10-3
d_call: -
clone_size: -
cdr3_nt: TGTGCCATCAGTGACGGGGTAGCGTCGTCTGAGCAGTTCTTC
cdr3_aa: CAISDGVASSEQFF

j_call: TRBJ2-7
v_call: TRBV21-1
d_call: -
clone_size: many
cdr3_nt: TGTGCCAGCAGCAAAGATATGAGGCGGGAGCAGTACTTC
cdr3_aa: CASSKDMRREQYF

j_call: TRBJ1-2
v_call: TRBV28
d_call: TRBD1
clone_size: -
cdr3_nt: TGTGCCAGCAGTTCCTCCGGGACAGGGGGCGCAGATGGCTACACCTTC
cdr3_aa: CASSSSGTGGADGYTF

j_call: TRBJ2-1
v_call: TRBV4-2
d_call: TRBD2
clone_size: -
cdr3_nt: TGTGCCAGCAGCCCCCGAGCGGGACCCTACAATGAGCAGTTCTTC
cdr3_aa: CASSPRAGPYNEQFF